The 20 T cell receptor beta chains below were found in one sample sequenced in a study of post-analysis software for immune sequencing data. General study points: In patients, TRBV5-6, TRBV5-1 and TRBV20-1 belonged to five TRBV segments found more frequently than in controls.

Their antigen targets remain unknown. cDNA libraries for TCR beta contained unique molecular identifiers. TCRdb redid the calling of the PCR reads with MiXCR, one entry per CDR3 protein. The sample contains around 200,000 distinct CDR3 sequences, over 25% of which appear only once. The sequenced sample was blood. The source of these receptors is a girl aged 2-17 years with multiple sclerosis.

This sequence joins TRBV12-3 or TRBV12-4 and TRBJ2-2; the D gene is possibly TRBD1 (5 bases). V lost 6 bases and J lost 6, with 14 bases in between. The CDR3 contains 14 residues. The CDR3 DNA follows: TGTGCCAGCAGCCGTCAACAGGTTTCCGGGGAGCTGTTTTTT. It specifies CASSRQQVSGELFF.

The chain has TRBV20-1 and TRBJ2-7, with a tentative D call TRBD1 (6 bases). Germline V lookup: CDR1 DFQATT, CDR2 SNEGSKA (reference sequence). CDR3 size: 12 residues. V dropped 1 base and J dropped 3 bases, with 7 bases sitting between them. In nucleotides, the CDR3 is TGCAGTGCTAGAGGCAGGGGCTACGAGCAGTACTTC. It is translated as CSARGRGYEQYF.

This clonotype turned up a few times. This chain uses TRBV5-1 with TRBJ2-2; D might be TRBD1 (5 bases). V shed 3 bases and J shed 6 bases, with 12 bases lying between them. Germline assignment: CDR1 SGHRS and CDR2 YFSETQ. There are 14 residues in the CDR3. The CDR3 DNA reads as TGCGCCAGCAGCTCGGTCCAAGGGGCCGGGGAGCTGTTTTTT. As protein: CASSSVQGAGELFF.

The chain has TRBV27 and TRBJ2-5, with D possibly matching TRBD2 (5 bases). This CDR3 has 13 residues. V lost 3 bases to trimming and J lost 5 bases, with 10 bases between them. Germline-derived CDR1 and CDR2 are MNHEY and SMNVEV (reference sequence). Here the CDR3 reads CASSFGGWETQYF. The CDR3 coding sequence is TGTGCCAGCAGTTTCGGCGGGTGGGAGACCCAGTACTTC.

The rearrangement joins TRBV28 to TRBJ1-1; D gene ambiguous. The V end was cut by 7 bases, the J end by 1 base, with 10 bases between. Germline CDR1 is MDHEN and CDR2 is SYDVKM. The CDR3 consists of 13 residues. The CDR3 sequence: CASIPFPNTEAFF. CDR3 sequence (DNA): TGTGCCAGCATCCCGTTCCCGAACACTGAAGCTTTCTTT. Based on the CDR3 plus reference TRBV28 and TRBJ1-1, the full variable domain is DVKVTQSSRYLVKRTGEKVFLECVQDMDHENMFWYRQDPGLGLRLIYFSYDVKMKEKGDIPEGYSVSREKKERFSLILESASTNQTSMYLCASIPFPNTEAFFGQGTRLTVV.

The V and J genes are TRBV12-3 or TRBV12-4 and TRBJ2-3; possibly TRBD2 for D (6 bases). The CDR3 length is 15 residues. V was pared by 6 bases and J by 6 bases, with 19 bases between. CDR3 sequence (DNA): TGTGCCAGCAGCCGTACGGGACTCCTGGGCGATACGCAGTATTTT. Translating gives CASSRTGLLGDTQYF.

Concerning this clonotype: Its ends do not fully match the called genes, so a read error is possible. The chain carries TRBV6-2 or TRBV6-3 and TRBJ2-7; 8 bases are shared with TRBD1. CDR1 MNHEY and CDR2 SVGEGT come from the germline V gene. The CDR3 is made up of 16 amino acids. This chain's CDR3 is CASSLRSTGASHEQYF. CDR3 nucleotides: TGTGCCAGCAGTCTAAGGTCGACAGGGGCCTCCCACGAGCAGTACTTC.

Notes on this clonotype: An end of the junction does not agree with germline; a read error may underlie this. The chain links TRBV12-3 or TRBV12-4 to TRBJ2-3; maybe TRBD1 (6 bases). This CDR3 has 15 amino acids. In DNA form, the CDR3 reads TGTGCCAGCAGTTTAAGTGGGGGCCCCACAGATGCGCAGTATTTT. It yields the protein CASSLSGGPTDAQYF.

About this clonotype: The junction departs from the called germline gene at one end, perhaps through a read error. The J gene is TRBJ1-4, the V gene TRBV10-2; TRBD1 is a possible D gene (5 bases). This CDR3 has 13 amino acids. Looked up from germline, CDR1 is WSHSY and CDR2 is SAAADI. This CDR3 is CASSAGTVEKRFF. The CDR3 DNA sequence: TGCGCCAGCAGTGCGGGGACGGTTGAAAAACGGTTTTTT.

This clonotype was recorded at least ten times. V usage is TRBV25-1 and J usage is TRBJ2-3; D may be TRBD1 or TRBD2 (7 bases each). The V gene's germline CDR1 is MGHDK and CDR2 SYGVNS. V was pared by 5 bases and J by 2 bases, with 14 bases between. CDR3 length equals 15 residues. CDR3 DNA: TGTGCCAGCAGTACAGGGGAGGGGAACACAGATACGCAGTATTTT. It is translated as CASSTGEGNTDTQYF.

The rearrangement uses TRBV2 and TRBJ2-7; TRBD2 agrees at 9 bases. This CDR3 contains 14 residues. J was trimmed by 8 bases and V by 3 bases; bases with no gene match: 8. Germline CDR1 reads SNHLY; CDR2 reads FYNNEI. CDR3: CASSEGLAGVKQYF. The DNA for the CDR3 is TGTGCCAGCAGTGAGGGACTAGCAGGGGTTAAGCAGTACTTC. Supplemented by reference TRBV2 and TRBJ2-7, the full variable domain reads EPEVTQTPSHQVTQMGQEVILRCVPISNHLYFYWYRQILGQKVEFLVSFYNNEISEKSEIFDDQFSVERPDGSNFTLKIRSTKLEDSAMYFCASSEGLAGVKQYFGPGTRLTVT.

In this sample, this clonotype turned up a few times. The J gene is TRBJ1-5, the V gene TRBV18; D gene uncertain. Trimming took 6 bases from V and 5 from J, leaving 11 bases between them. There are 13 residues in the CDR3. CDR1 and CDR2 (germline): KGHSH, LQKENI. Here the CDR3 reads CASSQGVDQPQHF. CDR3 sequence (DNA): TGTGCCAGCTCCCAAGGTGTGGATCAGCCCCAGCATTTT.

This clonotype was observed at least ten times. The CDR3 sequence is CASSTDFSYEQYF. CDR3 DNA: TGCGCCAGCAGCACGGACTTCTCCTACGAGCAGTACTTC. The rearrangement joins TRBV5-1 to TRBJ2-7, with D maybe TRBD2 (5 bases). CDR1 and CDR2 (germline): SGHRS, YFSETQ. Between the trimmed V and J ends, which lost 4 bases and 0 bases, there was a span of 8 bases. CDR3 length: 13 residues.

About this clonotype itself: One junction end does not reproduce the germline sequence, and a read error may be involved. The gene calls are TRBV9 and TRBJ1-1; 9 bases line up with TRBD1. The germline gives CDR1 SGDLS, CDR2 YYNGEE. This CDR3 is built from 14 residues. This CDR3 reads CAGSPRDRDTEAFF. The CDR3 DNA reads TGTGCCGGCAGCCCCCGGGACAGGGACACTGAAGCTTTCTTT.

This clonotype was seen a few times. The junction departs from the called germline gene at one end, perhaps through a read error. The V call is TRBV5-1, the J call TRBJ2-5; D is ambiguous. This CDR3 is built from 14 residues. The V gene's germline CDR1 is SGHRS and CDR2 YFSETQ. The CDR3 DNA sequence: TGCGCCAGCAACTTGGTTGGGGTATCAGAGACCCAGTACTTC. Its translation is CASNLVGVSETQYF.

This chain's CDR3 is CSARGAPGAKNIQYF. The DNA of the CDR3 is TGCAGTGCTAGAGGGGCACCGGGGGCCAAAAACATTCAGTACTTC. V is TRBV20-1 and J is TRBJ2-4; TRBD2 is a possible D gene (5 bases). Germline CDR1 is DFQATT and CDR2 is SNEGSKA (reference sequence). The CDR3 is made up of 15 amino acids. V was shortened by 1 base and J by 1 base, with 11 bases between the two germline ends.

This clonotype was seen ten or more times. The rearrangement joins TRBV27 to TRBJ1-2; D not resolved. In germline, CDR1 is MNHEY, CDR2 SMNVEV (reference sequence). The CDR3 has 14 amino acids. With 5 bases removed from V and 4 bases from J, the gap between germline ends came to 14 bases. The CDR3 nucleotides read TGTGCCAGCAGTGGAAACCTAAACGGCTATGGCTACACCTTC. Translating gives CASSGNLNGYGYTF.

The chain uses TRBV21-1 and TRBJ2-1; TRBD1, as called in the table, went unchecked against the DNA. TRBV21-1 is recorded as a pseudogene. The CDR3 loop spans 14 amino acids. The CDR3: CASIGQGSYNEQFF. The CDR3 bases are TGTGCCAGCATCGGACAGGGGTCCTACAATGAGCAGTTCTTC.

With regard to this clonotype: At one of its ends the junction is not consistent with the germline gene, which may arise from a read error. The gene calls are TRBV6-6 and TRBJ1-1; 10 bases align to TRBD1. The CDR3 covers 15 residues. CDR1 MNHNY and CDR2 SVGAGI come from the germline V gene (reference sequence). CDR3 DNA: TGTGCCGGCAGTTATGGGACAGGGGCGGGGGCTGAAGCTTTCTTT. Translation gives CAGSYGTGAGAEAFF.

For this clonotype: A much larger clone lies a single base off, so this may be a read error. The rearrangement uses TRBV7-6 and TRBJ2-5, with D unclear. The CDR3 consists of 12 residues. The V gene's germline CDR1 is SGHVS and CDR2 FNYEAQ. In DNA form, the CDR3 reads TGTGTCAGCAGCTTCCCGGACGGGCCCCAGTACTTC. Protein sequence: CVSSFPDGPQYF.